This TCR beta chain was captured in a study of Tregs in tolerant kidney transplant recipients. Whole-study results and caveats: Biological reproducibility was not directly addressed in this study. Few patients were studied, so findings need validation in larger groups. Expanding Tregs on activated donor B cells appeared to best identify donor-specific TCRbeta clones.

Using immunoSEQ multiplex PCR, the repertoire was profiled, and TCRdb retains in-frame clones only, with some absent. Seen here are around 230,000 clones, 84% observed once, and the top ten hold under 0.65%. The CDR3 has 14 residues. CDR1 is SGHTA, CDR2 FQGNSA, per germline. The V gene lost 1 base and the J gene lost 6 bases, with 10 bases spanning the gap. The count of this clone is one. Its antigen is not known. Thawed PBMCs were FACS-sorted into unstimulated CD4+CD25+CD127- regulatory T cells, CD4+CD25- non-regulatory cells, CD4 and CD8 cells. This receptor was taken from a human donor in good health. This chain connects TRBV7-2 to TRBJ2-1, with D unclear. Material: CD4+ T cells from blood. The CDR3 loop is CASSLGRASNEQFF. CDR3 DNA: TGTGCCAGCAGCTTAGGACGTGCTTCCAATGAGCAGTTCTTC.